These 28 T cell receptor beta chains were all obtained from the same sample, sequenced in a study of cytomegalovirus exposure and HLA in healthy donors (dated by TCRdb to the late 2010s). Receptor amplification or capture employed the immunoSEQ multiplex PCR assay. For the multiplex PCR, a mixture combining 60 forward primers for TCR Vbeta segments and 13 reverse primers for TCR Jbeta segments was used. TCRdb took over this immuneACCESS table, retaining in-frame rearrangements with V and J assigned. Such tables are incomplete; in checked studies, under half of the missing clones stem from an unresolved V gene, and the remainder is unexplained. This sample gives more than 90,000 clones in total; roughly 80% of them show up just once. The top ten hold approximately 2% of the sample. Sequencing was performed on PBMCs. The receptors here all came from a man aged 40-55 years in good health and CMV-seronegative.

V usage is TRBV4-3 and J usage is TRBJ2-1; 7 bases agree with TRBD1. CDR3 length: 16 residues. V was clipped by 1 base and J by 5 bases; unmatched bases: 8. Per the germline V gene, CDR1 is LGHNA and CDR2 is YSLEER. The CDR3 DNA sequence: TGCGCCAGCAGCCAAGTTTGGGACAGATTAAACAATGAGCAGTTCTTC. Its protein product is CASSQVWDRLNNEQFF.

Written as DNA, the CDR3 is TGTGCCAGCAGTTACTCGGGACAGGGGCGCACTGAAGCTTTCTTT. It encodes CASSYSGQGRTEAFF. The chain employs TRBV6-5 and TRBJ1-1; 10 bases are shared with TRBD1. This CDR3 region has 15 residues. Germline V gives CDR1 MNHEY, CDR2 SVGAGI. V lost 0 bases, J lost 4 bases, and 2 bases stayed unmatched.

This clone was counted between two and nine times. The V and J genes are TRBV5-1 and TRBJ1-2; 10 bases agree with TRBD1. CDR1 is SGHRS, CDR2 YFSETQ, per germline. Trimming cost V 7 bases and J 6 bases; bases outside gene matches: 6. The CDR3 spans 13 residues. CDR3 nucleotide sequence: TGCGCCAGCCGTGGGGGGACAGGGGATGGCTACACCTTC. As protein: CASRGGTGDGYTF.

The chain joins TRBV2 to TRBJ2-7; TRBD1 aligns across 10 bases. This CDR3 comprises 15 residues. Germline-derived CDR1 and CDR2 are SNHLY and FYNNEI. The V gene end was trimmed by 7 bases and the J gene end by 2 bases; junction bases not matched to a gene: 8. CDR3 region: CASTGGQGPTYEQYF. DNA for the CDR3: TGTGCCAGCACCGGGGGACAGGGGCCTACCTACGAGCAGTACTTC.

The gene calls are TRBV9 and TRBJ2-3, with TRBD2 identical over 9 bases. The CDR3 is 14 residues long. Germline V lookup: CDR1 SGDLS, CDR2 YYNGEE. After removal of 0 bases from V and 4 bases from J, the junction contained 0 bases not matched to a gene. The CDR3 is CASSVVAGADTQYF. The CDR3 bases are TGTGCCAGCAGCGTAGTAGCGGGAGCAGATACGCAGTATTTT.

This clone has just a few counts. J is TRBJ2-7 and V is TRBV2; possible D gene TRBD1, 5 bases. CDR1 and CDR2 (germline): SNHLY, FYNNEI. V shed 5 bases and J shed 1 base, with 9 bases lying between them. The CDR3 has 13 amino acids. CDR3: CASSRQGSYEQYF. CDR3 bases: TGTGCCAGCAGTCGGCAGGGTTCCTACGAGCAGTACTTC.

This chain links TRBV27 with TRBJ1-2; perhaps TRBD1 as D (6 bases). V lost 4 bases to trimming and J lost 9 bases, with 21 bases between them. CDR1 MNHEY and CDR2 SMNVEV come from the germline V gene (reference sequence). This CDR3 is built from 15 residues. In DNA form, the CDR3 reads TGTGCCAGCAGTTCATTAGGGGGGGAACTGGATAGCTACACCTTC. This gives the protein CASSSLGGELDSYTF.

The chain has TRBV4-2 and TRBJ2-7, with 11 positions matching TRBD1. After removal of 4 bases from V and 2 bases from J, the junction contained 4 bases not matched to a gene. This CDR3 has 15 residues. Germline values: CDR1 LGHNA, CDR2 YNFKEQ. The CDR3 DNA is TGTGCCAGCAGCCGGGACAGGGGGGTCACCTACGAGCAGTACTTC. Amino acids: CASSRDRGVTYEQYF.

The gene calls are TRBV4-3 and TRBJ2-4, with a tentative D call TRBD1 (5 bases). V was shortened by 0 bases and J by 7 bases, with 19 bases between the two germline ends. The CDR3 has 17 amino acids. Germline assignment: CDR1 LGHNA and CDR2 YSLEER. Here the CDR3 reads CASSQDLGQGRANIQYF. CDR3 nucleotide sequence: TGCGCCAGCAGCCAAGATCTCGGGCAGGGAAGAGCGAACATTCAGTACTTC.

This clone was seen just once. The rearrangement joins TRBV30 to TRBJ1-2; D is undetermined. Germline CDR1 GTSNPN, CDR2 SVGIG (reference sequence). Trimming stripped 1 base from V and 0 bases from J, with 18 bases between. CDR3 size: 17 residues. The CDR3 bases are TGTGCCTGGAGTGCCCCCCTTCCAGATTATCCTAACTATGGCTACACCTTC. Its translation: CAWSAPLPDYPNYGYTF.

The rearrangement links TRBV5-1 to TRBJ2-3; weak D call: TRBD1 (5 bases). The germline V gene encodes CDR1 SGHRS and CDR2 YFSETQ. The CDR3 sequence is 13 residues long. V shed 4 bases and J shed 8 bases, with 14 bases lying between them. For the CDR3, the DNA is TGCGCCAGCAGCCCCCTCCCCCAGGGTACGCAGTATTTT. Its translation is CASSPLPQGTQYF.

This chain joins TRBV5-4 and TRBJ2-5; D perhaps matches TRBD1 (6 bases). Germline V gives CDR1 SGHNT, CDR2 YYREEE (reference sequence). The CDR3 is made up of 13 amino acids. Trimming took 4 bases from V and 1 from J, leaving 8 bases between them. Written as DNA, the CDR3 is TGTGCCAGCAGCCTAGGGGGCCAAGAGACCCAGTACTTC. It specifies CASSLGGQETQYF.

The gene calls are TRBV6-5 and TRBJ2-5; 7 positions match TRBD1. The CDR3 has 15 amino acids. V lost 0 bases and J lost 5; bases outside the gene matches: 6. Germline loops: CDR1 MNHEY, CDR2 SVGAGI. The CDR3 sequence is CASSYSGGLGETQYF. As DNA, the CDR3 is TGTGCCAGCAGTTACTCAGGGGGCCTAGGGGAGACCCAGTACTTC.

Comment on this clone: Mismatch with germline at one junction end may stem from a read error. The chain recombines TRBV7-9 with TRBJ1-1, with TRBD1 as a possible D gene (5 bases). The CDR3 is 13 residues long. In germline, CDR1 is SEHNR, CDR2 FQNEAQ (reference sequence). The CDR3 sequence is CSSSLVPGGEAFF. The CDR3 bases are TGTTCCAGCAGCTTAGTTCCGGGGGGTGAAGCTTTCTTT.

The chain joins TRBV7-2 to TRBJ2-7; D gene ambiguous. The V gene lost 2 bases and the J gene lost 2 bases, with 10 bases spanning the gap. The CDR3 runs 14 residues. Looked up from germline, CDR1 is SGHTA and CDR2 is FQGNSA. The CDR3 nucleotides read TGTGCCAGCAGCTTAAGAGGAGCTACCTACGAGCAGTACTTC. The encoded protein is CASSLRGATYEQYF.

The chain carries TRBV30 and TRBJ2-3; tentative D call: TRBD2 (6 bases). Germline V lookup: CDR1 GTSNPN, CDR2 SVGIG (reference sequence). The CDR3 runs 14 residues. V lost 2 bases and J lost 6, with 15 bases in between. CDR3 DNA: TGTGCCTGGAGTAGGCTAGCGAACCGGGATACGCAGTATTTT. Protein: CAWSRLANRDTQYF.

The chain links TRBV28 to TRBJ2-1, with 10 positions matching TRBD2. This CDR3 contains 15 residues. V was pared by 3 bases and J by 9 bases, with 8 bases of the junction left unmatched. Germline loops: CDR1 MDHEN, CDR2 SYDVKM. The CDR3 sequence is CASSFPSGRGGEQFF. In DNA, the CDR3 is TGTGCCAGCAGTTTCCCTAGCGGGAGAGGGGGTGAGCAGTTCTTC.

DNA for the CDR3: TGTGCCAGCAGTTGGTCAGGGGGCGGTCAGTCCGAGCAGTACTTC. This gives the protein CASSWSGGGQSEQYF. The chain recombines TRBV27 with TRBJ2-7, with 8 bases aligning to TRBD1. The V segment lost 4 bases and the J segment 6 bases; nucleotides outside the gene matches: 11. The CDR3 is 15 amino acids. CDR1 MNHEY and CDR2 SMNVEV come from the germline V gene (reference sequence).

The V and J genes are TRBV18 and TRBJ2-3, with D tentatively TRBD2 (6 bases). From germline, CDR1 is KGHSH and CDR2 LQKENI. CDR3 size: 16 residues. The germline V and J ends were trimmed by 0 bases and 0 bases, with 10 bases remaining between them. The CDR3 sequence is CASSPPSGTSTDTQYF. For the CDR3, the DNA is TGTGCCAGCTCACCACCTTCCGGGACTAGCACAGATACGCAGTATTTT.

To note about this clone: A junction boundary mismatches the germline segment, possibly from a read error. The rearrangement links TRBV2 to TRBJ1-1; D might be TRBD1 (6 bases). The CDR3 is 13 residues long. Germline CDR1 reads SNHLY; CDR2 reads FYNNEI. CDR3 nucleotides: TGTGCCAGCAGGGTAGGCCGGGACACAGAAGCTTTCTTT. Encoded protein: CASRVGRDTEAFF.

This sequence joins TRBV9 and TRBJ2-5; 9 positions agree with TRBD2. The ends lost 0 bases at V and 5 bases at J; junction bases unmatched: 2. The length of the CDR3 is 14 residues. Germline values: CDR1 SGDLS, CDR2 YYNGEE. The CDR3 DNA reads TGTGCCAGCAGCGTAGCTAGCGGGACGGAGACCCAGTACTTC. Its translation: CASSVASGTETQYF.

A note on this clone: A read error may account for a junction end that differs from germline. The chain is built from TRBV19 and TRBJ2-5; 7 bases align to TRBD1. Looked up from germline, CDR1 is LNHDA and CDR2 is SQIVND (reference sequence). This CDR3 comprises 14 residues. The CDR3 is CVSTDRAREETQYF. The CDR3 DNA reads TGTGTCAGTACCGACAGGGCAAGGGAAGAGACCCAGTACTTC. The entire variable domain, with the rest obtained from reference TRBV19 and TRBJ2-5, is as follows: DGGITQSPKYLFRKEGQNVTLSCEQNLNHDAMYWYRQDPGQGLRLIYYSQIVNDFQKGDIAEGYSVSREKKESFPLTVTSAQKNPTAFYLCVSTDRAREETQYFGPGTRLLVL.

In this sample, this clone turned up a few times. The chain joins TRBV6-5 to TRBJ2-1; TRBD2 matches 10 bases. CDR1 is MNHEY, CDR2 SVGAGI, per germline. J gave up 5 bases and V 6 bases, and 4 bases lay outside the gene matches. This CDR3 spans 14 amino acids. In nucleotides, the CDR3 is TGTGCCAGCAGACGGCTAGCGGGGGACAATGAGCAGTTCTTC. Protein: CASRRLAGDNEQFF.

The CDR3: CASSPSTGLAGAHEQYF. The CDR3 DNA follows: TGCGCCAGCAGCCCCTCAACCGGACTAGCGGGAGCACACGAGCAGTACTTC. This rearrangement joins TRBV4-3 to TRBJ2-7, with TRBD2 identical over 13 bases. Germline assignment: CDR1 LGHNA and CDR2 YSLEER. Unmatched junction bases numbered 11, after V lost 4 bases and J lost 5 bases. This CDR3 is 17 amino acids long.

This clone has a handful of counts. The V call is TRBV11-2, the J call TRBJ2-1; 8 positions agree with TRBD2. The germline CDR1 and CDR2 sequences are SGHAT and FQNNGV. The CDR3 loop spans 16 amino acids. V was clipped by 4 bases and J by 0 bases; unmatched bases: 5. CDR3 nucleotides: TGTGCCAGCAGCTGGTTAGCGGGGAACTCCTACAATGAGCAGTTCTTC. Translated, it gives CASSWLAGNSYNEQFF.

The chain links TRBV15 to TRBJ1-6; D is ambiguous. The germline V and J ends were trimmed by 5 bases and 9 bases, with 11 bases remaining between them. Germline V gives CDR1 LNHNV, CDR2 YYDKDF (reference sequence). The CDR3 length is 13 residues. The CDR3 loop is CATSLLYLSPLHF. In nucleotides, the CDR3 is TGTGCCACCAGCCTCCTGTATCTTTCACCCCTCCACTTT. Filled out from reference TRBV15 and TRBJ1-6, the complete variable domain reads DAMVIQNPRYQVTQFGKPVTLSCSQTLNHNVMYWYQQKSSQAPKLLFHYYDKDFNNEADTPDNFQSRRPNTSFCFLDIRSPGLGDTAMYLCATSLLYLSPLHFGNGTRLTVT.

The rearrangement uses TRBV28 and TRBJ1-5; D ambiguous. Germline-derived CDR1 and CDR2 are MDHEN and SYDVKM. Trimming removed 6 bases at V and 0 bases at J, with 12 bases between. The CDR3 is 15 amino acids. In DNA form, the CDR3 reads TGTGCCAGCAGCCAGGCAGCTTATAGCAATCAGCCCCAGCATTTT. Its protein is CASSQAAYSNQPQHF.

This sequence joins TRBV27 and TRBJ2-7; TRBD2 matches 7 bases. Trimming at V came to 3 bases and at J to 6 bases, leaving 8 bases not matched to a gene. Germline loops: CDR1 MNHEY, CDR2 SMNVEV (reference sequence). CDR3 length: 14 residues. The CDR3 sequence: CASSLTSRRSEQYF. The CDR3 DNA is TGTGCCAGCAGTTTGACTAGCCGGAGGTCCGAGCAGTACTTC.